This T cell receptor (beta chain) was retrieved from a study of persistence of HIV-infected CD4 T cells. Study as a whole: The sample holds CD4+ T cells responsive to CMV or HIV-1 Gag.

Study-wide findings and caveats: TCR analyses could not target the rare provirus-carrying CMV-responding cells. Compared with CD3/CD28-stimulated cells, CMV- and Gag-responding cells showed lower TCRbeta richness.

The libraries were made with immunoSEQ version 4 in survey mode. Genomic DNA was diluted to 10 ng/uL, up to 1 ug per sample. Generated by immunoSEQ multiplex PCR, the TCRdb table keeps only in-frame clones and is missing some. The sample includes 50,000 or so clones, more than 60% of them seen just once. Cells were stimulated with CMV-infected fibroblast lysates at approximately 10 ug/mL. CD40L-negative CD69-negative CD45RO-high memory CD4+ T cells were sorted as populations depleted of antigen-responding cells. Details on this clone: Its antigen is as yet unknown.

Germline CDR1 KGHSH, CDR2 LQKENI. The germline V and J ends were trimmed by 3 bases and 1 base, with 12 bases remaining between them. There are 15 residues in the CDR3. This clonotype originated in an adult man with HIV who was CMV-seropositive. The V gene is TRBV18, the J gene TRBJ1-1; no firm D call. The sample here was CD4+ T cells sorted from PBMCs after roughly 18-hour stimulation, taken from a patient who received antiretroviral therapy. CDR3 bases: TGTGCCAGCTCACCTCCCAGCGTGAAGAACACTGAAGCTTTCTTT. This codes for CASSPPSVKNTEAFF.